This T cell receptor (beta chain) was sequenced during a study of post-analysis software for immune sequencing data. The wider study: The cohort encompassed relapsing-remitting, secondary progressive and progressive-relapsing multiple sclerosis disease courses. Study-wide results and limits: Analysis by F measure revealed that same-batch samples clustered strongly together. Compared with controls, patients showed significantly lower normalized Chao1 diversity. Patients used several TRBV segments, including TRBV5-6, TRBV5-1 and TRBV20-1, more often than controls.

This CDR3 has 13 amino acids. Trimming left V 3 bases short and J 3 bases short, with 8 bases between. On this clonotype itself: The antigen remains unidentified.

Prepared libraries of TCR beta cDNA carried unique molecular identifiers. It was from roughly 1.1 to 9.2 million T cells that about half a million cDNA molecules came. TCRdb processed the PCR reads anew with MiXCR; each CDR3 protein has one entry. The repertoire holds about 810,000 distinct CDR3 sequences, roughly 58% seen once, with 4.6% in the top ten. The chain is built from TRBV12-3 or TRBV12-4 and TRBJ1-1, with a weak D call TRBD1 (6 bases). Sequencing was carried out using blood. This TCR was recovered from a girl aged 10 to 17 with multiple sclerosis. The CDR3 loop is CASSFGGHTEAFF. DNA of the CDR3: TGTGCCAGCAGTTTCGGGGGCCACACTGAAGCTTTCTTT.